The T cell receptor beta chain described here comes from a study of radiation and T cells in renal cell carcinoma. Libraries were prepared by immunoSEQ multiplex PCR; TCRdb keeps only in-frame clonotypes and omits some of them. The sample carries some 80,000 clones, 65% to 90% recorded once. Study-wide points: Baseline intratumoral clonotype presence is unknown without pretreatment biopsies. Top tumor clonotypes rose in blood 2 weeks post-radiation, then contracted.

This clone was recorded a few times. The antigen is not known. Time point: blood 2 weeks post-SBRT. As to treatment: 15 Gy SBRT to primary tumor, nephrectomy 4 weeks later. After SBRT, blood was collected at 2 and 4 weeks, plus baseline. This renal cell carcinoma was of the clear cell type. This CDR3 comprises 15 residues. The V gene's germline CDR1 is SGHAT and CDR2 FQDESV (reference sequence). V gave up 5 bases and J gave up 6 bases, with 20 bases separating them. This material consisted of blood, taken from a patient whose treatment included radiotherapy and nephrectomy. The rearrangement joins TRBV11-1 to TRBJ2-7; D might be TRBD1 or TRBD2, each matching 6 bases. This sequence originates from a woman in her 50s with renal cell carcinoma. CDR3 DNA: TGTGCCAGCAGCCCTAGGAGGGTGGGGGCCGGCGAGCAGTACTTC. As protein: CASSPRRVGAGEQYF.